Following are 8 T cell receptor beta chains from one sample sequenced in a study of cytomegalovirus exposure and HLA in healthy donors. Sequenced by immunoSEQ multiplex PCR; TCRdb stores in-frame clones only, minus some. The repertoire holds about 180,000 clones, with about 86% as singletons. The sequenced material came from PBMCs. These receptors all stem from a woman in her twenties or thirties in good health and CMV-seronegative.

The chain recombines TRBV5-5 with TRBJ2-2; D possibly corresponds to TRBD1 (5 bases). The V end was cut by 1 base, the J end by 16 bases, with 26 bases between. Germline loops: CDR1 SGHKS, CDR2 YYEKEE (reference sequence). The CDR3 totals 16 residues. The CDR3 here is CASSLWVPGPVKYPFF. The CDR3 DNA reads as TGTGCCAGCAGCTTGTGGGTGCCAGGGCCAGTTAAGTACCCGTTTTTT.

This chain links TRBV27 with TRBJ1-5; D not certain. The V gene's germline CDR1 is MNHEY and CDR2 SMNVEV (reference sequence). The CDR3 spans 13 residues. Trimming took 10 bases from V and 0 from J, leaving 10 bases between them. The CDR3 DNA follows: TGTGCCACTAGGATGTATAGCAATCAGCCCCAGCATTTT. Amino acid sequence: CATRMYSNQPQHF.

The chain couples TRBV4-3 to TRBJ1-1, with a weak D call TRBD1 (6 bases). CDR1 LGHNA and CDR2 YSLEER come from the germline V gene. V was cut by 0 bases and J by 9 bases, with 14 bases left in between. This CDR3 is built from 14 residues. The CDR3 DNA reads TGCGCCAGCAGCCAAGATTTGCGGCAGGGGAAAGCTTTCTTT. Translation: CASSQDLRQGKAFF.

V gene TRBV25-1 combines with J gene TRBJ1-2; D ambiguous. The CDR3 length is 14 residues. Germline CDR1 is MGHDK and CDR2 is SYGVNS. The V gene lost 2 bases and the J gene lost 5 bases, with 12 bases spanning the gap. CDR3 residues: CASSEPATAYGYTF. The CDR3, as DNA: TGTGCCAGCAGTGAACCCGCCACAGCTTATGGCTACACCTTC.

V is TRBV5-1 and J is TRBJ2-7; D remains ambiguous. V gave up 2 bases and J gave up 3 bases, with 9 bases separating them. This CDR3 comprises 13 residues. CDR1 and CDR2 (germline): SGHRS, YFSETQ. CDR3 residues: CASSFAVNYEQYF. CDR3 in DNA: TGCGCCAGCAGCTTCGCGGTTAACTACGAGCAGTACTTC.

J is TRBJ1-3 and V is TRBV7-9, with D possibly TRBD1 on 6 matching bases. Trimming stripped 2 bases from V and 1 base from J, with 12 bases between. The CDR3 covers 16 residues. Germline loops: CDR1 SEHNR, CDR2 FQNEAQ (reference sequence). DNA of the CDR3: TGTGCCAGCAGCTTATTTGGGACACAATCTGGAAACACCATATATTTT. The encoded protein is CASSLFGTQSGNTIYF.

The CDR3 DNA reads as TGTGCCATCAGTGAAGAGGGACAGGTATTCCCCTACGAGCAGTACTTC. Residues: CAISEEGQVFPYEQYF. The chain employs TRBV10-3 and TRBJ2-7; TRBD1 matches 8 bases. This CDR3 region has 16 residues. The germline gives CDR1 ENHRY, CDR2 SYGVKD. V dropped 3 bases and J dropped 2; count of bases not matched to a gene: 9.

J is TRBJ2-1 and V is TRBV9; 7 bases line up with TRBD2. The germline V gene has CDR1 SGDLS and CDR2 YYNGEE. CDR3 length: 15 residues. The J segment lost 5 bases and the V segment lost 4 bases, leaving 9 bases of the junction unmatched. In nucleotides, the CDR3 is TGTGCCAGCAGCCCTTTAGCGGGCGGTAACAATGAGCAGTTCTTC. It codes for CASSPLAGGNNEQFF.